Shown below are 3 T cell receptor beta chains from a single sample sequenced in a study of blood T cell repertoires in COVID-19 (dated by TCRdb to between 2020 and 2021). Library creation used the immunoSEQ multiplex PCR assay. As stored in TCRdb, this immuneACCESS dataset retains in-frame rearrangements with V and J assigned. A fraction of the clones does not appear; measured against another copy, unresolved V genes explain less than half of the discrepancy, and the remainder lacks a known reason. The sample profile shows approximately 300,000 clones; about 86% of them were found once. Around 1.2% of the sample is taken by the ten largest. The sample taken for sequencing was peripheral blood. The receptors shown here come from a woman aged 50 to 60 with acute or convalescent COVID-19.

The genes are TRBV3-1 (or the pseudogene TRBV3-2) and TRBJ2-2, with D possibly being TRBD1 (6 bases). The germline V gene encodes CDR1 LGHDT and CDR2 YNNKEL (reference sequence). V dropped 1 base and J dropped 6 bases, with 12 bases sitting between them. This CDR3 has 15 amino acids. In DNA, the CDR3 is TGTGCCAGCAGCCAAGCCCAGGGGTGGTCCGGGGAGCTGTTTTTT. It encodes CASSQAQGWSGELFF.

The chain employs TRBV13 and TRBJ1-1; maybe TRBD1 (5 bases). The CDR3 extends over 14 amino acids. Germline V lookup: CDR1 PRHDT, CDR2 FYEKMQ (reference sequence). With 5 bases removed from V and 1 base from J, the gap between germline ends came to 11 bases. The CDR3 DNA reads as TGTGCCAGCAGCGGGGCCCAGGGGAACACTGAAGCTTTCTTT. Encoded protein: CASSGAQGNTEAFF. The full variable domain, in which reference TRBV13 and TRBJ1-1 provide the parts outside the CDR3, is AAGVIQSPRHLIKEKRETATLKCYPIPRHDTVYWYQQGPGQDPQFLISFYEKMQSDKGSIPDRFSAQQFSDYHSELNMSSLELGDSALYFCASSGAQGNTEAFFGQGTRLTVV.

The CDR3 nucleotides are TGCGCCAGCAGCTTGAGAACAGGGGCTAACTATGGCTACACCTTC. Amino acids: CASSLRTGANYGYTF. This sequence joins TRBV5-1 and TRBJ1-2; 7 positions agree with TRBD1. Trimming removed 1 base from V and 0 bases from J; junction bases left unmatched: 3. Germline assignment: CDR1 SGHRS and CDR2 YFSETQ. The CDR3 sequence is 15 residues long.